Each of the 12 T cell receptor beta chains below was sequenced from the same sample in a study of blood T cells in healthy people across ages. A second about 6 to 12 cycle PCR used barcoded and J-beta primers. TCRdb processed the 5' RACE reads anew with MiXCR; each CDR3 protein has one entry. The table has hundreds of thousands of distinct CDR3 sequences, less than 40% seen once. The sequencing sample was made of blood. These receptor sequences come from a woman at least 80 years old in good health.

The chain links TRBV9 to TRBJ1-6; 7 bases are a match to TRBD1. Trimming took 4 bases from V and 5 from J; bases not matched to a gene: 9. Germline CDR1 is SGDLS and CDR2 is YYNGEE. The CDR3 contains 16 residues. Here the CDR3 DNA reads TGTGCCAGCAGCCTACAGGGGCGGAGGGATAATTCACCCCTCCACTTT. Its translation is CASSLQGRRDNSPLHF.

This rearrangement joins TRBV29-1 to TRBJ1-1; D remains unclear. There are 12 residues in the CDR3. The V gene's germline CDR1 is SQVTM and CDR2 ANQGSEA. Trimming shortened V by 7 bases and J by 0 bases, and 9 bases separated the two germline ends. The CDR3 spells CSGHSMNTEAFF. CDR3 DNA: TGCAGCGGACACAGTATGAACACTGAAGCTTTCTTT.

This clonotype occurred many times. The chain is built from TRBV11-3 and TRBJ2-7; D ambiguous. Germline CDR1 is SGHNT and CDR2 is YENEEA. Trimming stripped 7 bases from V and 3 bases from J, with 10 bases between. The length of the CDR3 is 12 residues. The CDR3 DNA reads TGTGCCAGCAACTCCGTCCGCTACGAGCAGTACTTC. As protein: CASNSVRYEQYF.

About this clonotype: This clone may be a read error of a much larger clone one base away. This is likely a read error, given that the CDR3 carries no conserved phenylalanine or tryptophan at its end. The genes are TRBV5-4 and TRBJ2-1; TRBD1 aligns across 7 bases. With V trimmed by 3 bases and J by 3 bases, 12 bases remained unmatched. The germline V gene encodes CDR1 SGHNT and CDR2 YYREEE (reference sequence). CDR3 size: 17 residues. The CDR3 loop is CASSSSSGTVLYNEQFC. The CDR3 DNA reads TGTGCCAGCAGCTCCTCATCCGGGACAGTACTCTACAATGAGCAGTTCTGC.

This clonotype has ten or more counts. The J gene is TRBJ2-3, the V gene TRBV7-2; 8 nucleotides align to TRBD1. The CDR3 length is 15 residues. V lost 5 bases and J lost 2; bases outside the gene matches: 6. Germline-derived CDR1 and CDR2 are SGHTA and FQGNSA. Here the CDR3 reads CASSVGTGPTDTQYF. The CDR3, as DNA: TGTGCCAGCAGCGTTGGGACAGGCCCCACAGATACGCAGTATTTT.

This clonotype was seen only once. For the CDR3, the DNA is TGTGCCAGCAGCGGGGGGCCCGATCCCAATCAGCCCCAGCATTTT. This translates into CASSGGPDPNQPQHF. V gene TRBV7-2 combines with J gene TRBJ1-5, with D perhaps matching TRBD1 (6 bases). Trimming took 5 bases from V and 3 from J, leaving 14 bases between them. The CDR3 sequence is 15 residues long. Germline V gene sequence: CDR1 SGHTA, CDR2 FQGNSA.

The V gene is TRBV6-6, the J gene TRBJ2-4; 11 bases are shared with TRBD2. The J call may be faulty, since TRBJ2-7 better matches the DNA end. The CDR3 loop spans 16 amino acids. The germline gives CDR1 MNHNY, CDR2 SVGAGI (reference sequence). In DNA form, the CDR3 reads TGTGCCAGCAGTGGAACTAGCGGGAGTCTTGGCAACGAGCAGTACTTC. It yields the protein CASSGTSGSLGNEQYF.

This clonotype has at least ten counts. The CDR3 region has the DNA TGTGCCACCAGCCCTAGGGGAGATACGCAGTATTTT. Its protein product is CATSPRGDTQYF. The genes are TRBV15 and TRBJ2-3; D might be TRBD1 (5 bases). The length of the CDR3 is 12 residues. Per the germline V gene, CDR1 is LNHNV and CDR2 is YYDKDF (reference sequence). The V end was cut by 5 bases, the J end by 5 bases, with 8 bases between.

This clonotype has at least ten counts. This chain links TRBV2 with TRBJ2-1, with a weak D call TRBD2 (6 bases). The V and J ends lost 0 bases and 6 bases respectively, with 12 bases between them. The germline gives CDR1 SNHLY, CDR2 FYNNEI. The CDR3 length is 15 residues. This CDR3 is CASSEARGPFNEQFF. The CDR3 nucleotides are TGTGCCAGCAGTGAAGCGCGGGGCCCGTTCAATGAGCAGTTCTTC.

J is TRBJ1-1 and V is TRBV14, with 9 bases fitting TRBD1. Trimming cost V 4 bases and J 3 bases; bases outside gene matches: 12. This CDR3 contains 17 residues. Germline CDR1 reads SGHDN; CDR2 reads FVKESK. The CDR3 bases are TGTGCCAGCAGCCGGGTGGGGACAGGGAAGTTTTACACTGAAGCTTTCTTT. This gives the protein CASSRVGTGKFYTEAFF. Full variable domain (rest looked up from reference TRBV14 and TRBJ1-1): EAGVTQFPSHSVIEKGQTVTLRCDPISGHDNLYWYRRVMGKEIKFLLHFVKESKQDESGMPNNRFLAERTGGTYSTLKVQPAELEDSGVYFCASSRVGTGKFYTEAFFGQGTRLTVV.

This clonotype was recorded many times. V gene TRBV10-2 combines with J gene TRBJ2-5; no definite D call. V was shortened by 2 bases and J by 6 bases, with 4 bases between the two germline ends. CDR1 is WSHSY and CDR2 is SAAADI in the germline V gene. This CDR3 has 11 amino acids. The CDR3 DNA reads as TGCGCCAGCAGTGAGGAACAGACCCAGTACTTC. Its translation is CASSEEQTQYF.

Concerning this clonotype: A read error is possible here, since a much larger clone lies one base away. The chain carries TRBV3-1 and TRBJ2-1; 14 positions match TRBD2. Gene TRBJ2-7 matches the end of the DNA better, so the J call may be wrong. The length of the CDR3 is 17 residues. The V gene's germline CDR1 is LGHDT and CDR2 YNNKEL (reference sequence). DNA of the CDR3: TGTGCCAGCAGCCAGACTAGCGGGGGGGCTTTCTACAATGAGCAGTACTTC. Translating it yields CASSQTSGGAFYNEQYF.